The rows below give T cell receptor beta chains drawn from one sample of a study of shared clonotypes between healthy human individuals. Sequenced by immunoSEQ multiplex PCR; TCRdb stores in-frame clones only, minus some. The sample shows over 950,000 clones, 70% to 85% of them seen only once. The sample taken for sequencing was memory CD4+ T cells from PBMCs. Source of these receptors: a young man in good health. Some clones in this sample may be carry-over from other donors' samples. Both conserved end residues are part of each CDR3. Each record gives: D gene, V gene, J gene, clone size, CDR3 DNA, CDR3 protein. The D gene is left open where the match is weak. Size is stated for part of the rows, as once, few or many counts, or as a class when the clone is expanded.

D: TRBD1
V: TRBV5-1
J: TRBJ2-7
size: .
DNA: TGCGCCAGCAGCTTGCAGGGGGCCGACGACGAGCAGTACTTC
CDR3: CASSLQGADDEQYF

D: .
V: TRBV2
J: TRBJ1-1
size: .
DNA: TGTGCCAGCAGCGTAGATTGGGCGGCGGGTTTCTTT
CDR3: CASSVDWAAGFF

D: .
V: TRBV2
J: TRBJ1-2
size: .
DNA: TGTGCCAGCAGTGTTGTACAGAACTATGGCTACACCTTC
CDR3: CASSVVQNYGYTF

D: .
V: TRBV5-1
J: TRBJ2-7
size: .
DNA: TGCGCCAGCAGCCTACAGGGTGGGCAGTACGAGCAGTACTTC
CDR3: CASSLQGGQYEQYF

D: TRBD2
V: TRBV19
J: TRBJ2-7
size: .
DNA: TGTGCCAGTAGTACAGCGGGAGGCCACGAGCAGTACTTC
CDR3: CASSTAGGHEQYF

D: .
V: TRBV21-1
J: TRBJ2-3
size: .
DNA: TGTGCCAGCAGCAAAGGGGGGGTAGGTTCGCGGAGGGCCCCCGGAACAGATACGCAGTATTTT
CDR3: CASSKGGVGSRRAPGTDTQYF

D: .
V: TRBV20-1
J: TRBJ2-7
size: .
DNA: TGCAGTGCTAGAGACACTTACGAGCAGTACTTC
CDR3: CSARDTYEQYF

D: TRBD1
V: TRBV10-3
J: TRBJ2-5
size: .
DNA: TGTGCCATCAGTCAAGGGACAGTAGGAGAGACCCAGTACTTC
CDR3: CAISQGTVGETQYF

D: .
V: TRBV29-1
J: TRBJ2-1
size: .
DNA: TGCAGCGTTGACAGGGTGCGGAACAATGAGCAGTTCTTC
CDR3: CSVDRVRNNEQFF

D: .
V: TRBV5-1
J: TRBJ2-3
size: .
DNA: TGCGCCAGCAGCTTGGGGGCCAGCACAGATACGCAGTATTTT
CDR3: CASSLGASTDTQYF

D: .
V: TRBV2
J: TRBJ2-3
size: once
DNA: TGTGCCAGCAGTGAAGTGCCAGTTCCGCAGTATTTT
CDR3: CASSEVPVPQYF

D: TRBD1
V: TRBV19
J: TRBJ1-5
size: .
DNA: TGTGCCAGTACCCCTGTCGGGACAGGGGGTAATCAGCCCCAGCATTTT
CDR3: CASTPVGTGGNQPQHF

D: .
V: TRBV5-1
J: TRBJ2-1
size: .
DNA: TGCGCCAGCAGCTTGGGAGGGACTCAGAGGCGGGAGCAGTTCTTC
CDR3: CASSLGGTQRREQFF

D: .
V: TRBV5-6
J: TRBJ2-5
size: few
DNA: TGTGCCAGCAGACCGGGACCCACGGAGGAGACCCAGTACTTC
CDR3: CASRPGPTEETQYF

D: .
V: TRBV19
J: TRBJ2-5
size: many
DNA: TGTGCCAGTAGGAAAACACAGGGTAGCGAGACCCAGTACTTC
CDR3: CASRKTQGSETQYF

D: .
V: TRBV6-1
J: TRBJ2-5
size: .
DNA: TGTGCCAGCAGTGAAAGGGGGGGGACTGCGACCCAGTACTTC
CDR3: CASSERGGTATQYF

D: TRBD2
V: TRBV5-1
J: TRBJ2-7
size: .
DNA: TGCGCCAGCAGCTTGGGGGCCAGCGGGAGCGTGGCCTACGAGCAGTACTTC
CDR3: CASSLGASGSVAYEQYF

D: TRBD2
V: TRBV7-9
J: TRBJ2-7
size: once
DNA: TGTGCCAGCAGCTTAGTAGGACTAGCGGACAGCTCCTACGAGCAGTACTTC
CDR3: CASSLVGLADSSYEQYF

D: TRBD1
V: TRBV30
J: TRBJ1-5
size: .
DNA: TGTGCCTGGAGGGGACAGTCCAATCAGCCCCAGCATTTT
CDR3: CAWRGQSNQPQHF

D: .
V: TRBV5-4
J: TRBJ1-2
size: .
DNA: TGTGCCAGCAGCACCGCCGGGACCGTGGACCTCTATGGCTACACCTTC
CDR3: CASSTAGTVDLYGYTF

D: .
V: TRBV9
J: TRBJ2-1
size: .
DNA: TGTGCCAGCAGCGTAGGATCGATCTCCTACAATGAGCAGTTCTTC
CDR3: CASSVGSISYNEQFF

D: .
V: TRBV7-6
J: TRBJ2-1
size: many
DNA: TGTGCCAGCAGCCCACCCCTTAATGAGCAGTTCTTC
CDR3: CASSPPLNEQFF

D: TRBD2
V: TRBV18
J: TRBJ2-3
size: .
DNA: TGTGCCAGCTCACCAAGGTCGAGCGGGAGCGAAGGGGTAGATACGCAGTATTTT
CDR3: CASSPRSSGSEGVDTQYF

D: TRBD1
V: TRBV6-5
J: TRBJ1-2
size: .
DNA: TGTGCCAGCAGTTACTCGATTTCGACAGGGGAGGGCTACACCTTC
CDR3: CASSYSISTGEGYTF

D: TRBD1
V: TRBV5-1
J: TRBJ2-5
size: .
DNA: TGCGCCAGCAGCTTATACAGGGGAGAGACCCAGTACTTC
CDR3: CASSLYRGETQYF

D: .
V: TRBV5-6
J: TRBJ2-7
size: .
DNA: TGTGCCAGCAGCTTGGGACAGGCCAGCTCCTACGAGCAGTACTTC
CDR3: CASSLGQASSYEQYF

D: .
V: TRBV7-9
J: TRBJ1-3
size: many
DNA: TGTGCCAGCAGCTGGGGAACAGGGAGATCTGGAAACACCATATATTTT
CDR3: CASSWGTGRSGNTIYF

D: .
V: TRBV15
J: TRBJ1-2
size: .
DNA: TGTGCCACCAGCAGGGACAACTATGGCTACACCTTC
CDR3: CATSRDNYGYTF

D: TRBD2
V: TRBV5-1
J: TRBJ2-7
size: .
DNA: TGCGCCAGCAGCCCGGCTAGCGGGTATTCCTACGAGCAGTACTTC
CDR3: CASSPASGYSYEQYF

D: .
V: TRBV6-6
J: TRBJ1-4
size: .
DNA: TGTGCCAGCAGTTACCGGGGGGCTAATGAAAAACTGTTTTTT
CDR3: CASSYRGANEKLFF

D: .
V: TRBV2
J: TRBJ2-7
size: .
DNA: TGTGCCAGCAGTGAGGGGCGACAAACCTACGAGCAGTACTTC
CDR3: CASSEGRQTYEQYF

D: TRBD1
V: TRBV2
J: TRBJ2-5
size: .
DNA: TGTGCCAGCAGCCAGAGGGACAGCCAAGAGACCCAGTACTTC
CDR3: CASSQRDSQETQYF

D: .
V: TRBV7-3
J: TRBJ2-7
size: .
DNA: TGTGCCAGCACCATGTCGGCAGGGAGTTTAGTGCAGTACTTC
CDR3: CASTMSAGSLVQYF

D: TRBD2
V: TRBV6-5
J: TRBJ2-7
size: .
DNA: TGTGCCAGCAGCCTAGCGGGACCCCACTACGAGCAGTACTTC
CDR3: CASSLAGPHYEQYF

D: .
V: TRBV5-6
J: TRBJ1-2
size: .
DNA: TGTGCCAGCAGCTTGGTGGGCCCTGGAGCTGGCTACACCTTC
CDR3: CASSLVGPGAGYTF

D: .
V: TRBV19
J: TRBJ1-5
size: .
DNA: TGTGCCAGTAGTGGTAGGGCCCGACAGCCCCAGCATTTT
CDR3: CASSGRARQPQHF

D: TRBD2
V: TRBV2
J: TRBJ2-1
size: .
DNA: TGTGCCAGCAGCACCGGGACTAGCGGGATTGAGCAGTTCTTC
CDR3: CASSTGTSGIEQFF

D: .
V: TRBV15
J: TRBJ1-2
size: .
DNA: TGTGCCACCAGCAGAGGCAGGGTAGGCTATGGCTACACCTTC
CDR3: CATSRGRVGYGYTF

D: .
V: TRBV9
J: TRBJ2-1
size: few
DNA: TGTGCCAGCAGCGCCGCCCGCTCGCGCTCCTACAATGAGCAGTTCTTC
CDR3: CASSAARSRSYNEQFF

D: TRBD1
V: TRBV19
J: TRBJ2-1
size: .
DNA: TGTGCCAGCGACAGGGGGTATGAGCAGTTCTTC
CDR3: CASDRGYEQFF